Here is one T cell receptor (beta chain) with its context. The data were obtained in a study of OX40 agonist ivuxolimab in advanced cancers. Clones were read by immunoSEQ multiplex PCR, and TCRdb kept only the in-frame ones, dropping some. The table has around 90,000 clones, 92% seen once. The CDR3 has 16 amino acids. The V end was cut by 4 bases, the J end by 3 bases, with 19 bases between. CDR1 is SGHTA and CDR2 is FQGTGA in the germline V gene. Sequences were derived from CD4+ or CD8+ T cells sorted from blood, sampled in a trial of the OX40 agonist ivuxolimab. The chain employs TRBV7-3 and TRBJ2-7; D possibly corresponds to TRBD1 (5 bases). The TCR comes from an adult with an advanced solid tumor such as melanoma, head and neck, liver or kidney cancer. CDR3 sequence (DNA): TGTGCCAGCAGCTGTCCAGGGTACGGTTGTTTCTACGAGCAGTACTTC. Its translation is CASSCPGYGCFYEQYF.